A single sample gave rise to the 25 T cell receptor beta chains below, sequenced in a study of T cell clones after liver transplantation. Profiling relied on immunoSEQ multiplex PCR, and the TCRdb table lists in-frame clones only, not all of them. The sample has roughly 80,000 clones; 65% to 85% are singletons. The sample consisted of CD4+ T cells from blood, taken approximately 3.5 years after liver transplant. The receptors shown here come from a human patient who received a liver transplant. Some T cells here may be from the graft donor.

The V gene is TRBV18, the J gene TRBJ1-1, with unresolved D. Germline-derived CDR1 and CDR2 are KGHSH and LQKENI. The length of the CDR3 is 15 residues. V was pared by 2 bases and J by 0 bases, with 10 bases between. This chain's CDR3 is CASSPREGLNTEAFF. CDR3 sequence (DNA): TGTGCCAGCTCACCAAGGGAGGGCCTGAACACTGAAGCTTTCTTT.

V usage is TRBV6-6 and J usage is TRBJ2-7; D possibly matches TRBD1 or TRBD2 (6 bases each). This CDR3 region has 15 residues. Trimming pared 2 bases from V and 0 bases from J, leaving 11 bases between. Germline assignment: CDR1 MNHNY and CDR2 SVGAGI (reference sequence). In DNA, the CDR3 is TGTGCCAGCAGTTACCCCCCGGGGGCCTCCTACGAGCAGTACTTC. Its protein is CASSYPPGASYEQYF.

The rearrangement joins TRBV5-1 to TRBJ1-3, with D perhaps matching TRBD1 (6 bases). This CDR3 comprises 17 residues. Germline CDR1 SGHRS, CDR2 YFSETQ. The ends were cut back, 1 base at V and 0 bases at J, with 14 bases in the middle. Written as DNA, the CDR3 is TGCGCCAGCAGCTTGAACTGGGACAAGAGCTCTGGAAACACCATATATTTT. It is translated as CASSLNWDKSSGNTIYF.

This clone showed up just once. The V and J genes are TRBV2 and TRBJ2-3; the D call may be TRBD1 or TRBD2 (6 bases each). Trimming left V 7 bases short and J 5 bases short, with 10 bases between. Germline CDR1 is SNHLY and CDR2 is FYNNEI. CDR3 size: 12 residues. The CDR3 nucleotides are TGTGCCAGCACGGGGGCAGGAGATACGCAGTATTTT. Protein sequence: CASTGAGDTQYF.

This clone was counted only a few times. This chain links TRBV29-1 with TRBJ1-1, with 7 nucleotides matching TRBD1. Per the germline V gene, CDR1 is SQVTM and CDR2 is ANQGSEA. The CDR3 is made up of 13 amino acids. The ends lost 3 bases at V and 3 bases at J; junction bases unmatched: 4. Written as DNA, the CDR3 is TGCAGCGTTGATGCAGGGGGGTACACTGAAGCTTTCTTT. Protein: CSVDAGGYTEAFF.

This clone was seen a single time. The chain is built from TRBV9 and TRBJ2-1; the D gene is possibly TRBD2 (6 bases). Germline assignment: CDR1 SGDLS and CDR2 YYNGEE. V was shortened by 2 bases and J by 4 bases, with 10 bases between the two germline ends. There are 14 residues in the CDR3. Written as DNA, the CDR3 is TGTGCCAGCAGCGTTGCTAGCGCTTACAATGAGCAGTTCTTC. It codes for CASSVASAYNEQFF.

Only one count was recorded for this clone. V and J are TRBV5-1 and TRBJ1-4, with a possible D match to TRBD1 (5 bases). This CDR3 is 14 amino acids long. Trimming pared 4 bases from V and 4 bases from J, leaving 11 bases between. Germline V gene data show CDR1 as SGHRS and CDR2 as YFSETQ. The CDR3 here is CASSAGTVNEKLFF. CDR3 nucleotides: TGCGCCAGCAGCGCCGGGACGGTTAATGAAAAACTGTTTTTT.

The J gene is TRBJ2-7, the V gene TRBV6-1, with 8 positions matching TRBD1. The ends lost 5 bases at V and 3 bases at J; junction bases unmatched: 6. Germline-derived CDR1 and CDR2 are MNHNS and SASEGT. CDR3 length: 14 amino acids. The CDR3: CASSRQGSHYEQYF. As DNA, the CDR3 is TGTGCCAGCAGTCGACAGGGGAGCCACTACGAGCAGTACTTC.

In regard to this clone: This sample also contains other DNA sequences that code for the same CDR3. The chain has TRBV18 and TRBJ2-1, with 15 positions matching TRBD2. CDR1 and CDR2 (germline): KGHSH, LQKENI. J gave up 4 bases and V 3 bases, and 1 base lay outside the gene matches. CDR3 size: 16 residues. CDR3 in DNA: TGTGCCAGCTCACCGGGACTAGCGGGAGGATACAATGAGCAGTTCTTC. It is translated as CASSPGLAGGYNEQFF.

This clone occurred a few times. The chain employs TRBV11-3 and TRBJ2-3; D perhaps matches TRBD2 (6 bases). Germline V gene lookup returns CDR1 SGHNT and CDR2 YENEEA. V was trimmed by 3 bases and J by 5 bases, leaving 9 bases between them. This CDR3 has 13 residues. The CDR3 region has the DNA TGTGCCAGCAGCTTGGGCGGGAAAGATACGCAGTATTTT. Amino acid sequence: CASSLGGKDTQYF.

This chain links TRBV7-9 with TRBJ1-1, with 8 bases identical to TRBD1. Per germline, CDR1 SEHNR and CDR2 FQNEAQ (reference sequence). The V and J ends lost 5 bases and 3 bases, in that order; junction bases with no gene match: 14. The length of the CDR3 is 17 residues. The CDR3 loop is CASSETRLDRADTEAFF. DNA of the CDR3: TGTGCCAGCAGCGAGACTCGACTGGACAGGGCCGACACTGAAGCTTTCTTT.

The chain uses TRBV23-1 and TRBJ2-5, with 8 bases matching TRBD1. TRBV23-1 is annotated as an ORF whose role is uncertain. J lost 3 bases, V lost 0 bases, and 24 bases had no gene match. The CDR3 is made up of 22 amino acids. CDR3 residues: CASSQSVGGNGQGGPSEETQYF. The CDR3 DNA sequence: TGCGCCAGCAGTCAATCAGTCGGTGGAAACGGACAGGGAGGCCCCTCGGAAGAGACCCAGTACTTC.

V gene TRBV6-5 combines with J gene TRBJ2-2; perhaps D is TRBD1 or TRBD2 (5 bases each). Germline-derived CDR1 and CDR2 are MNHEY and SVGAGI. V was clipped by 8 bases and J by 7 bases, with 17 bases between them. The CDR3 is 14 residues long. The CDR3 bases are TGTGCCAGCTGGGGGTGGATGGTTGGCGGGGAGCTGTTTTTT. This gives the protein CASWGWMVGGELFF.

In its sample, this clone was seen once. The chain links TRBV4-3 to TRBJ2-2, with D tentatively TRBD1 (5 bases). The V gene's germline CDR1 is LGHNA and CDR2 YSLEER. Trimming took 6 bases from V and 0 from J, leaving 14 bases between them. The CDR3 contains 16 residues. The CDR3 loop is CASRERAGPNTGELFF. CDR3 DNA sequence: TGCGCCAGCAGGGAACGGGCAGGGCCGAACACCGGGGAGCTGTTTTTT.

V and J are TRBV6-5 and TRBJ1-4, with TRBD1 matching 7 bases. Germline values: CDR1 MNHEY, CDR2 SVGAGI. The junction had 12 bases not matched to a gene; V was cut back by 7 bases and J by 10 bases. The CDR3 totals 14 residues. The CDR3 loop reads CASTPRGPSGKLFF. As DNA, the CDR3 is TGTGCCAGCACCCCAAGGGGGCCCTCGGGAAAACTGTTTTTT.

The V and J genes are TRBV7-2 and TRBJ1-5; 9 nucleotides agree with TRBD1. The CDR3 contains 15 residues. Germline V gene data show CDR1 as SGHTA and CDR2 as FQGNSA. V lost 4 bases to trimming and J lost 6 bases; unmatched junction nucleotides: 7. The CDR3 is CASSSRQGQGQPQHF. The CDR3 DNA follows: TGTGCCAGCAGCTCAAGACAGGGACAGGGTCAGCCCCAGCATTTT.

There are a few counts of this clone. This sequence joins TRBV7-3 and TRBJ1-5; D might be TRBD1 (5 bases). The CDR3 covers 13 residues. Trimming pared 5 bases from V and 6 bases from J, leaving 11 bases between. Looked up from germline, CDR1 is SGHTA and CDR2 is FQGTGA. The CDR3 nucleotides read TGTGCCAGCAGCCCTAGGGGCGGTCAGCCCCAGCATTTT. Residues: CASSPRGGQPQHF.

The sample holds a few counts of this clone. V is TRBV28 and J is TRBJ2-1; D is possibly TRBD2 (6 bases). Germline lookup yields CDR1 MDHEN and CDR2 SYDVKM. The CDR3 spans 15 residues. Trimming removed 3 bases at V and 12 bases at J, with 21 bases between. For the CDR3, the DNA is TGTGCCAGCAGTTTGCTCCTATTGACGGGGGACCGGCAGTTCTTC. Its protein is CASSLLLLTGDRQFF.

This chain joins TRBV7-2 and TRBJ1-1, with D maybe TRBD1 (6 bases). CDR3 length: 13 amino acids. With 6 bases removed from V and 0 bases from J, the gap between germline ends came to 8 bases. From germline, CDR1 is SGHTA and CDR2 FQGNSA. The DNA of the CDR3 is TGTGCCAGCAGGCGGGACATGAACACTGAAGCTTTCTTT. Protein product: CASRRDMNTEAFF.

V is TRBV18 and J is TRBJ1-1; D gene unclear. This CDR3 has 12 amino acids. CDR1 KGHSH and CDR2 LQKENI come from the germline V gene. Trimming stripped 5 bases from V and 2 bases from J, with 6 bases between. The CDR3 coding sequence is TGTGCCAGCTCATCGGTTAACACTGAAGCTTTCTTT. Its translation is CASSSVNTEAFF.

The chain is built from TRBV7-8 and TRBJ1-1; D may be TRBD1 (5 bases). Between the trimmed V and J ends, which lost 1 base and 3 bases, there was a span of 9 bases. The CDR3 consists of 14 residues. Germline CDR1 SGHVS, CDR2 FQNEAQ. CDR3 DNA: TGTGCCAGCAGCTTAGTAGGGGAGGACACTGAAGCTTTCTTT. Translated: CASSLVGEDTEAFF.

The chain links TRBV13 to TRBJ1-1; 7 bases are shared with TRBD1. The CDR3 loop spans 16 amino acids. Germline V gene sequence: CDR1 PRHDT, CDR2 FYEKMQ (reference sequence). Unmatched junction bases numbered 9, after V lost 5 bases and J lost 0 bases. The CDR3 loop reads CASSPEPGQLNTEAFF. The CDR3 DNA reads as TGTGCCAGCAGCCCGGAACCGGGACAGCTGAACACTGAAGCTTTCTTT. Filled out from reference TRBV13 and TRBJ1-1, the complete variable domain reads AAGVIQSPRHLIKEKRETATLKCYPIPRHDTVYWYQQGPGQDPQFLISFYEKMQSDKGSIPDRFSAQQFSDYHSELNMSSLELGDSALYFCASSPEPGQLNTEAFFGQGTRLTVV.

V and J are TRBV19 and TRBJ1-1; 7 nucleotides agree with TRBD1. CDR3 length: 11 residues. Per the germline V gene, CDR1 is LNHDA and CDR2 is SQIVND (reference sequence). With 6 bases clipped from V and 10 bases from J, the junction kept 5 bases outside the gene matches. The CDR3 sequence: CASRTGRLAFF. CDR3 nucleotide sequence: TGTGCCAGTAGGACAGGGAGGTTAGCTTTCTTT.

The V gene is TRBV5-1, the J gene TRBJ2-7; D uncertain. The CDR3 length is 12 residues. V lost 3 bases and J 4 bases, leaving 8 bases between the germline ends. Germline CDR1 and CDR2: SGHRS and YFSETQ. The CDR3 sequence is CASSSTRYEQYF. The CDR3 nucleotides are TGCGCCAGCAGCTCCACACGGTACGAGCAGTACTTC.

The chain links TRBV27 to TRBJ2-1; 7 nucleotides match TRBD2. J gave up 4 bases and V 3 bases, and 9 bases lay outside the gene matches. Germline V lookup: CDR1 MNHEY, CDR2 SMNVEV (reference sequence). This CDR3 contains 16 residues. CDR3 sequence: CASSLGWGGRYNEQFF. CDR3 DNA sequence: TGTGCCAGCAGTTTGGGTTGGGGGGGACGGTACAATGAGCAGTTCTTC.